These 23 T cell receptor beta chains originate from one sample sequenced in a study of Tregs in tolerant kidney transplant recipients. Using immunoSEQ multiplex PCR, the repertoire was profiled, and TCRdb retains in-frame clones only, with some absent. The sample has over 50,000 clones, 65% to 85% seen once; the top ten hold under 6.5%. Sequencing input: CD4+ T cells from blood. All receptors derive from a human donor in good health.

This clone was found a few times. The CDR3 protein is CAWSVQIGAPIYF. DNA for the CDR3: TGTGCCTGGAGTGTACAAATCGGCGCACCCATATATTTT. The chain carries TRBV30 and TRBJ1-3; no definite D call. CDR3 length equals 13 residues. Trimming pared 0 bases from V and 11 bases from J, leaving 14 bases between. CDR1 and CDR2 (germline): GTSNPN, SVGIG (reference sequence). Based on the CDR3 plus reference TRBV30 and TRBJ1-3, the full variable domain is SQTIHQWPATLVQPVGSPLSLECTVEGTSNPNLYWYRQAAGRGLQLLFYSVGIGQISSEVPQNLSASRPQDRQFILSSKKLLLSDSGFYLCAWSVQIGAPIYFGEGSWLTVV.

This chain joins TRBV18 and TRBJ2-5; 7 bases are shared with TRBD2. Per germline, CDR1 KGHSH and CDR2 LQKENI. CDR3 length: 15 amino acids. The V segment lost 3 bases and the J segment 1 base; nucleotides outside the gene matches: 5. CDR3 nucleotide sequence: TGTGCCAGCTCACCTCCCACTAGCGCCCAAGAGACCCAGTACTTC. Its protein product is CASSPPTSAQETQYF. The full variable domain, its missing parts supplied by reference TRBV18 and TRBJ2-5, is NAGVMQNPRHLVRRRGQEARLRCSPMKGHSHVYWYRQLPEEGLKFMVYLQKENIIDESGMPKERFSAEFPKEGPSILRIQQVVRGDSAAYFCASSPPTSAQETQYFGPGTRLLVL.

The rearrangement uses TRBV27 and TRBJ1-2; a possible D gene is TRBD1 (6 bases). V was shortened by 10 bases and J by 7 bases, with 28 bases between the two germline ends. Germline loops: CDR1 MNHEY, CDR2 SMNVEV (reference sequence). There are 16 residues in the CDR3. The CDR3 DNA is TGTGCCACCCGAGACTCCCTCCTTCGGGGGCTTTCTGGCTACACCTTC. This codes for CATRDSLLRGLSGYTF.

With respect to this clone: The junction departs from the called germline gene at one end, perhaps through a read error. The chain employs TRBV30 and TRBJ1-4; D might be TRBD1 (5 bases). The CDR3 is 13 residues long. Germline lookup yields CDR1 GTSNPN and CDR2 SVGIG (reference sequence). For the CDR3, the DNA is TGTGCCTGGAGTGATGGGGCCACCCACTCTAGCTCCTTT. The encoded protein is CAWSDGATHSSSF.

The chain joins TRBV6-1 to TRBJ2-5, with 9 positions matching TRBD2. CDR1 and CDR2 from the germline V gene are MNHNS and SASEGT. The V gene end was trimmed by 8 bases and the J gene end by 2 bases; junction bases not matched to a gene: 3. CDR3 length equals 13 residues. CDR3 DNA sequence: TGTGCCAGCTGCCTAGCGGGGCAAGAGACCCAGTACTTC. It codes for CASCLAGQETQYF.

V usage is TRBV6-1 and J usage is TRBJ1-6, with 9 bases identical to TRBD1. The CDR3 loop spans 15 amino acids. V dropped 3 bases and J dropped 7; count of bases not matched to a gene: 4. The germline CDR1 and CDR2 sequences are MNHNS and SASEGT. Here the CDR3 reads CASSEGQGENSPLHF. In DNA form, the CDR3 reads TGTGCCAGCAGTGAGGGACAGGGAGAGAATTCACCCCTCCACTTT.

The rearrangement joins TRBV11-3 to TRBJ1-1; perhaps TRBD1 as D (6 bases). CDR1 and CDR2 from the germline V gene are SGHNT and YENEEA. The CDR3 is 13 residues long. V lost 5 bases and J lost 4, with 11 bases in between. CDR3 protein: CASSTEGGTEAFF. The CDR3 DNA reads TGTGCCAGCAGCACCGAGGGGGGCACTGAAGCTTTCTTT.

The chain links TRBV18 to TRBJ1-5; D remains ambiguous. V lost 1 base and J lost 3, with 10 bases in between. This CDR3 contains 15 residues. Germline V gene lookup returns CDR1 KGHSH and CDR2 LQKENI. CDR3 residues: CASSPHNTVNQPQHF. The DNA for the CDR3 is TGTGCCAGCTCACCACATAACACCGTCAATCAGCCCCAGCATTTT.

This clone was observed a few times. The CDR3 here is CASSSNPTSVAGGYNEQFF. CDR3 DNA: TGCGCCAGCAGCTCTAATCCCACCTCTGTAGCGGGGGGGTACAATGAGCAGTTCTTC. The chain couples TRBV5-1 to TRBJ2-1; 11 bases fit TRBD2. This CDR3 has 19 amino acids. Looked up from germline, CDR1 is SGHRS and CDR2 is YFSETQ. V was pared by 3 bases and J by 4 bases, with 15 bases of the junction left unmatched.

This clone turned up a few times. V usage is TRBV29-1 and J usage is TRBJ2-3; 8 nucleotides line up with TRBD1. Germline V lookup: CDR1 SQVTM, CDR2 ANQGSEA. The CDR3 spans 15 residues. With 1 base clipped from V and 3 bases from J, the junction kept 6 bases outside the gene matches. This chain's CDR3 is CSVEARRGLTDTQYF. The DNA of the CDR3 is TGCAGCGTTGAAGCTCGCAGGGGGCTAACAGATACGCAGTATTTT.

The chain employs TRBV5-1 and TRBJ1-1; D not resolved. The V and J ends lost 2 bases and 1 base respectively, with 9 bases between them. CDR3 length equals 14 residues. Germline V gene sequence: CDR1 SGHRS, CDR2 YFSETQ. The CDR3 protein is CASSFGGGNTEAFF. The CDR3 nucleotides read TGCGCCAGCAGCTTCGGAGGAGGGAACACTGAAGCTTTCTTT.

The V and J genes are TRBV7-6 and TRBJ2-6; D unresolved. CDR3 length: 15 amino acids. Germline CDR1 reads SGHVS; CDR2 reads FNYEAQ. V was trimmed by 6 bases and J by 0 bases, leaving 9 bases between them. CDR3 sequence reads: CASRNTDSGANVLTF. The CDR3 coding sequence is TGTGCCAGCAGAAATACAGACTCTGGGGCCAACGTCCTGACTTTC.

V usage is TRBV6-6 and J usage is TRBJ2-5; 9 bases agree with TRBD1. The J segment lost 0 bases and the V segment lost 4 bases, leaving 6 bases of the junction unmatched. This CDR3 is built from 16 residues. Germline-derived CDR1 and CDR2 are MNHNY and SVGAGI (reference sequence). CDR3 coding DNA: TGTGCCAGCAGTTCACAGGGGGCGGGGTACCAAGAGACCCAGTACTTC. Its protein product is CASSSQGAGYQETQYF.

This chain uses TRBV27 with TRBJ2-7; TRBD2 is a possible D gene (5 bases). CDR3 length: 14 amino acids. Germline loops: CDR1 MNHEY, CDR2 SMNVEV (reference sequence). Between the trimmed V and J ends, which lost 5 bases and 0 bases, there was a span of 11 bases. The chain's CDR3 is CASSIRGSSYEQYF. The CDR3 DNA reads TGTGCCAGCAGTATACGGGGTAGCTCCTACGAGCAGTACTTC.

The CDR3 is CASSVLAGAQETQYF. In DNA form, the CDR3 reads TGTGCCAGCAGTGTTCTAGCGGGGGCCCAAGAGACCCAGTACTTC. The J gene is TRBJ2-5, the V gene TRBV2, with 10 bases lining up with TRBD2. Germline trimming cut 4 bases from V and 1 base from J; bases unmatched to any gene: 3. CDR1 and CDR2 from the germline V gene are SNHLY and FYNNEI. The CDR3 is 15 residues long.

The DNA of the CDR3 is TGCGCCAGCAGCCAACTTTTCAACGTCCTGACTTTC. Translation: CASSQLFNVLTF. The chain combines TRBV4-1 with TRBJ2-6; D remains unclear. Germline V gene sequence: CDR1 MGHRA, CDR2 YSYEKL. Trimming pared 2 bases from V and 9 bases from J, leaving 5 bases between. CDR3 size: 12 residues.

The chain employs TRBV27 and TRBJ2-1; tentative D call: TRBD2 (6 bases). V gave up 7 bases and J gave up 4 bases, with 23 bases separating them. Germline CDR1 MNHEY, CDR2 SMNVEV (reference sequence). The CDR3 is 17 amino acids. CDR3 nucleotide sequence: TGTGCCAGCAACCTCCCTTTATGGGGGGAGTGTTACAATGAGCAGTTCTTC. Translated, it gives CASNLPLWGECYNEQFF.

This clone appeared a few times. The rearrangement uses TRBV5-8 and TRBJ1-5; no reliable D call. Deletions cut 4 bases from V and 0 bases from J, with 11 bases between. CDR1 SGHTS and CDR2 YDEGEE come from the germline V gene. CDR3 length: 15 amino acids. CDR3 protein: CASSRGSYSNQPQHF. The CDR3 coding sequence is TGTGCCAGCAGCCGCGGGTCTTATAGCAATCAGCCCCAGCATTTT.

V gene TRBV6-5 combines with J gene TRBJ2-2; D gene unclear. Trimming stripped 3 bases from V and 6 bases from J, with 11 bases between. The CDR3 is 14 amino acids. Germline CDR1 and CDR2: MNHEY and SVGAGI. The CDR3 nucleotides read TGTGCCAGCAGTTATCTCAACTTTCCCGGGGAGCTGTTTTTT. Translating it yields CASSYLNFPGELFF.

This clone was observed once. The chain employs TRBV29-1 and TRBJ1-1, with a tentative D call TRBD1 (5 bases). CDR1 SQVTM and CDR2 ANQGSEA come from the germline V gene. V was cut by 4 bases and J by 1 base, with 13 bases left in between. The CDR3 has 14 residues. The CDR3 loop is CSVVRGRGNTEAFF. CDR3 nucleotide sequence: TGCAGCGTTGTGAGGGGAAGGGGGAACACTGAAGCTTTCTTT.

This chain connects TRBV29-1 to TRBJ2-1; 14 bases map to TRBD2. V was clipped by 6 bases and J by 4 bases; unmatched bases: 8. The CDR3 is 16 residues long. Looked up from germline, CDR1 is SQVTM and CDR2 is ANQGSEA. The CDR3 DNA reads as TGCAGCGTGACTAGCGGGAGGGTCGATACTTACAATGAGCAGTTCTTC. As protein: CSVTSGRVDTYNEQFF.

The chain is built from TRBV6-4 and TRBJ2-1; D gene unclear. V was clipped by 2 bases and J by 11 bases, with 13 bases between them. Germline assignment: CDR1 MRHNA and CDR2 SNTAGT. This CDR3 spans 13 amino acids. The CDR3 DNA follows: TGTGCCAGCAGTGACCGGAGCTTCTCGAAGCAGTTCTTC. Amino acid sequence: CASSDRSFSKQFF.

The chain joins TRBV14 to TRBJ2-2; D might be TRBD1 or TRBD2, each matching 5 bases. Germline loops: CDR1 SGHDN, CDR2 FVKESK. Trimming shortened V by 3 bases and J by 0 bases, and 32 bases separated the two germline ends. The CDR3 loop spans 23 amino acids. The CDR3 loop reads CASSHWDMPPGPGRGANTGELFF. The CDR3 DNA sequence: TGTGCCAGCAGCCATTGGGATATGCCGCCGGGTCCGGGGCGTGGGGCGAACACCGGGGAGCTGTTTTTT.